A single sample is the source of the 5 T cell receptor beta chains below, sequenced in a study of graft-versus-host responses after intestinal transplantation (dated by TCRdb to the early 2020s). According to the study, the label for this sample's time point signals: cells obtained before transplantation from donor or recipient. No cognate antigen is known for these TCRs. Library preparation employed the immunoSEQ multiplex PCR assay. Imported from immuneACCESS, the table was reduced by TCRdb to in-frame sequences with V and J called. These copies leave out some clones; in studies compared against another copy, an unresolved V gene accounts for under half, and the cause of the remainder is not known. For this sample there are 90,000 to 130,000 clones; approximately 93% appear just once. Of the sample, approximately 1.2% falls within the top ten clones. The sample here was unstimulated CD8+ T cells sorted from spleen or lymph node cells, taken before transplant. The receptor set was obtained from a human donor who was the organ donor for an intestinal transplant.

The genes are TRBV30 and TRBJ1-6, with 7 positions matching TRBD1. The CDR3 totals 17 residues. The V gene's germline CDR1 is GTSNPN and CDR2 SVGIG (reference sequence). V shed 3 bases, J shed 0 bases, and the junction held 8 bases outside the gene matches. The CDR3 here is CAWSPGQATSYNSPLHF. Written as DNA, the CDR3 is TGTGCCTGGAGCCCCGGACAGGCCACCTCCTATAATTCACCCCTCCACTTT.

This clone came up a few times. J is TRBJ2-7 and V is TRBV10-3; 9 bases agree with TRBD1. Trimming removed 3 bases from V and 1 base from J; junction bases left unmatched: 10. Per the germline V gene, CDR1 is ENHRY and CDR2 is SYGVKD. The CDR3 totals 17 residues. CDR3 bases: TGTGCCATCAGTGATCCGAAGACAGGGGGTCTATCCTACGAGCAGTACTTC. This translates into CAISDPKTGGLSYEQYF.

The DNA of the CDR3 is TGTGCCAGCAGTTCAATAGACAGGACTAACTATGGCTACACCTTC. It specifies CASSSIDRTNYGYTF. The J gene is TRBJ1-2, the V gene TRBV27, with D possibly being TRBD1 (6 bases). The germline V gene encodes CDR1 MNHEY and CDR2 SMNVEV (reference sequence). The germline V and J ends were trimmed by 4 bases and 0 bases, with 12 bases remaining between them. The CDR3 extends over 15 amino acids.

J is TRBJ2-1 and V is TRBV5-4, with D perhaps matching TRBD1 (6 bases). V was trimmed by 9 bases and J by 5 bases, leaving 18 bases between them. The CDR3 is 14 amino acids. Germline-derived CDR1 and CDR2 are SGHNT and YYREEE (reference sequence). As DNA, the CDR3 is TGTGCCACTCGGCAAACAGGGAACGACAATGAGCAGTTCTTC. As protein: CATRQTGNDNEQFF.

The CDR3 nucleotides read TGTGCCAGCAGCCAAACGACAGGGGGCAGAAACTATGGCTACACCTTC. Translating it yields CASSQTTGGRNYGYTF. This rearrangement joins TRBV27 to TRBJ1-2; 10 bases line up with TRBD1. The V and J ends lost 6 bases and 2 bases, in that order; junction bases with no gene match: 9. Germline V gives CDR1 MNHEY, CDR2 SMNVEV (reference sequence). The CDR3 runs 16 residues.